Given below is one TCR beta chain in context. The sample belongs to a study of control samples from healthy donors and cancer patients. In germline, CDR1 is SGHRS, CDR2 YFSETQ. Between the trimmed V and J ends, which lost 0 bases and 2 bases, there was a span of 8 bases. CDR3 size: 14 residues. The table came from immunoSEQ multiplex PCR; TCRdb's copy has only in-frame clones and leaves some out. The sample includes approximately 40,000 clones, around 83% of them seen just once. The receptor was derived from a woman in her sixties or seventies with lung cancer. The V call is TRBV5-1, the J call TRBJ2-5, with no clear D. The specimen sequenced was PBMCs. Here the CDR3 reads CASSLASRQETQYF. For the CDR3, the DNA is TGCGCCAGCAGCTTGGCCTCCAGGCAAGAGACCCAGTACTTC.